The 3 T cell receptor beta chains presented below share a single source sample, sequenced in a study of identical twins. TCRdb recomputed calls from the 5' RACE reads with MiXCR, one row per CDR3 protein. Seen here are fewer than 900,000 distinct CDR3 sequences, about 20% observed once, and the top ten hold about an eighth. Another study also made use of these data, one on T cells expressing NK-cell markers.

Material: PBMCs. These receptors were taken from a woman aged 18 to 35 in good health.

This clonotype was counted between two and nine times. The chain employs TRBV18 and TRBJ2-7, with D hard to call. The V and J ends lost 3 bases and 6 bases respectively, with 12 bases between them. CDR1 and CDR2 from the germline V gene are KGHSH and LQKENI. The CDR3 length is 13 residues. The CDR3 loop is CASSPTLPVEQYF. In DNA, the CDR3 is TGTGCCAGCTCACCTACACTACCTGTCGAGCAGTACTTC.

At least ten counts were recorded for this clonotype. This chain joins TRBV9 and TRBJ1-3; D unclear. CDR3 length equals 14 residues. Germline CDR1 is SGDLS and CDR2 is YYNGEE. Trimming cost V 4 bases and J 4 bases, with 12 bases left between them. For the CDR3, the DNA is TGTGCCAGCAGCCGAACTGGGCAGGGAAACACCATATATTTT. Its translation is CASSRTGQGNTIYF.

This clonotype appeared a few times. The rearrangement links TRBV20-1 to TRBJ2-7, with 12 bases identical to TRBD2. From germline, CDR1 is DFQATT and CDR2 SNEGSKA (reference sequence). The CDR3 runs to 15 residues. Losses at the gene ends were 0 bases for V and 4 bases for J; bases not matched to a gene: 4. The CDR3 here is CSARELAGGPYEQYF. CDR3 sequence (DNA): TGCAGTGCTAGAGAACTAGCGGGGGGACCTTACGAGCAGTACTTC.